Detailed here is one T cell receptor beta chain. This sample stems from a study of shared clonotypes between healthy human individuals. Study at large: Donors, aged 18 to 49, were a couple of women and three men.

TCRdb keeps only in-frame clones here, not all; method: immunoSEQ multiplex PCR. The sample yields 2 million or so clones, approximately 94% seen once. Germline V lookup: CDR1 MGHRA, CDR2 YSYEKL. Trimming shortened V by 3 bases and J by 5 bases, and 13 bases separated the two germline ends. The CDR3 is made up of 14 amino acids. CD45RO-negative CD8 cells positively selected for CCR7 made up the naive population, which excluded terminally differentiated effector memory CD45RA+ cells. The chain is built from TRBV4-1 and TRBJ2-5, with unresolved D. The clonotype comes from a man between 18 and 29 years old in good health. Sample: naive CD8+ T cells sorted from blood. CDR3 nucleotide sequence: TGCGCCAGCAGCCAGGGCGGTGCTGGGGAGACCCAGTACTTC. It yields the protein CASSQGGAGETQYF.